This TCR beta chain was obtained from a study of shared T cell receptors in the human thymus. Assay: immunoSEQ multiplex PCR; the TCRdb copy retains only in-frame clones and omits some. The profile shows about 400,000 clones, 95% of them singletons. The ends lost 0 bases at V and 6 bases at J; junction bases unmatched: 11. Germline CDR1 is MRHNA and CDR2 is SNTAGT. The CDR3 consists of 19 residues. This TCR was sampled from a human donor. This chain connects TRBV6-4 to TRBJ2-2, with 12 bases that match TRBD2. The sequenced material came from thymocytes. CDR3 bases: TGTGCCAGCAGTGACTCACCGGGCCCTCGGACTAGCGGGGCCGGGGAGCTGTTTTTT. Translation: CASSDSPGPRTSGAGELFF.